These T cell receptor beta chains were read from a single sample in a study of metastatic and nonmetastatic thyroid tumors. Using MiXCR, TCRdb reanalyzed the PCR reads. This sample yields 25,000 to 35,000 clones, of which roughly 17% are seen a single time; around 4.2% belongs to the top ten. Sequencing input: blood. These TCRs come from a female donor with papillary thyroid cancer or a benign thyroid nodule (not recorded which). Some clones in this sample may be carry-over from other donors' samples. The conserved cysteine and the conserved F or W are not part of the CDR3 here.

V gene,CDR3 protein
TRBV2,ASSENRHNEQF
TRBV6-1,ASSASLHEQY
TRBV6-1,ASSGVMVRFWEKLF
TRBV7-2,ASSRPDRETNEKLF
TRBV12-3/TRBV12-4,SSTRDRVGQPQH
TRBV5-1,ASSPRGRETQY
TRBV20-1,SASRATRYNEQF
TRBV30,AWSRGLQETQY
TRBV7-6,ASSQASGTATYEQY
TRBV27,ASSRTGGTDTQY
TRBV12-3/TRBV12-4,ASSLDPQVVLHSYEQY
TRBV2,ASTRGDGSYEQY
TRBV5-1,ASSNGGPADTQY
TRBV30,AWRWAVNTEAF
TRBV19,ASSIGPVNYDQY
TRBV20-1,SARVVGTGVNEQY
TRBV19,ASSMPTSGSATQY
TRBV9,ASSVDGGVYYGYT
TRBV2,ASSESYEQYFGPGTGELF
TRBV28,ASTLYSTYNEQF
TRBV12-3/TRBV12-4,ASVEAGQETQY
TRBV2,ASSEALAGVPQETQY
TRBV20-1,SARDPAFDSPLH
TRBV20-1,SATPASGSYEQY
TRBV6-1,ASSESGWQGSAGELF
TRBV5-1,ASSVKNRTGGYEQY
TRBV28,ASSPNPDRVEAGT
TRBV20-1,SAISGQTQETQY
TRBV4-3,ASSQEGVGRTYNEQF
TRBV6-1,ASRPGLMSGELF
TRBV28,ASSSRTLRPGQGSDTQY
TRBV14,ASSPLADEQF
TRBV20-1,SARGKDRSSYNSPLH
TRBV20-1,SARDLSGELF
TRBV14,ASSTGQGTWGYT
TRBV6-1,ASSRQGGEKLF
TRBV20-1,SALAGNQETQY
TRBV6-1,ASRDREVGNEQF
TRBV11-3,ASSLVPDEQF
TRBV6-5,ASRVGTSGGIYNEQF
TRBV28,ASRPRVQGVANVLT
TRBV9,ASSPDGRMNTEAF
TRBV7-2,ASSLSRQPQH
TRBV9,ASSVGQGNTIY
TRBV18,ASSRDTGELF
TRBV10-3,AISPGPQGEKLF
TRBV3-1,ASSQSVNEQF
TRBV10-1,ASREKLF
TRBV6-1,ASRPGSLAKTEAF